This T cell receptor beta chain was captured by sequencing in a study of T cells in Graves' hyperthyroidism and ophthalmopathy. Across the study: Initial diagnosis, before any treatment, was when peripheral blood was collected.

Stable disease denoted Graves' hyperthyroidism without ophthalmopathy progression within 18 months. Hyperthyroidism, newly diagnosed and lasting under 2 months, affected patients aged 18 to 65. It was RNA transcripts that yielded the amplified TCR beta CDR3 regions. TCR CDR3 regions were first amplified by RT-PCR with HTBI primers. TCRdb independently ran MiXCR on the multiplex PCR reads; one entry per CDR3 protein. Among around 690,000 distinct CDR3 sequences, around 16% were seen once, and the ten largest hold less than 20%. The CDR3 consists of 17 residues. V lost 4 bases and J lost 4; bases outside the gene matches: 6. The study's findings and limits: Researchers report that a 13 V-J model separated ophthalmopathy from stable hyperthyroidism.

This clonotype was detected many times. Its antigen is still unknown. Source material: blood. The V and J genes are TRBV12-3 or TRBV12-4 and TRBJ2-2; 13 bases fit TRBD2. The TCR was taken from a man in his fifties or sixties with Graves' hyperthyroidism. The CDR3 spells CASSSGLAGVITGELFF. The CDR3 coding sequence is TGTGCCAGCAGTTCCGGACTAGCGGGAGTTATCACCGGGGAGCTGTTTTTT.